The text below deals with one TCR beta chain. The junction departs from germline at one end; a sequencing error may be responsible. Original processing methods: Nucleated cell number was recorded as an estimate derived from reference gene primer amplification. The protocol was immunoSEQ multiplex PCR, while the TCRdb copy is restricted to in-frame clones and leaves out a portion. That table furnishes V, J and clone size, whereas the DNA furnished D and trimming. The sample has more than 200,000 clones, around 88% seen once. This entry comes from a study of blood T cell repertoires in COVID-19. Overall study: Specimens from acute and convalescent COVID-19 originated in the United States, Italy and Spain. PBMCs, B-cell-depleted T cells, or T cells provided the cDNA or gDNA that made up the material.

CDR1 is SGHAT, CDR2 FQNNGV, per germline. This CDR3 region has 14 residues. The chain is built from TRBV11-2 and TRBJ2-3; TRBD2 might be the D (6 bases). The TCR sequence derives from a man aged 25-40 years with active or convalescent COVID-19. Sequencing used peripheral blood. The CDR3 DNA reads as TGTGCCAGCAGCGTAGAGCGGGGCACAGATACGCAGTATTTT. Amino acid sequence: CASSVERGTDTQYF. Full variable domain (missing parts from reference TRBV11-2 and TRBJ2-3): EAGVAQSPRYKIIEKRQSVAFWCNPISGHATLYWYQQILGQGPKLLIQFQNNGVVDDSQLPKDRFSAERLKGVDSTLKIQPAKLEDSAVYLCASSVERGTDTQYFGPGTRLTVL.